The present entry profiles one T cell receptor (beta chain) with its context. As yet, its antigen is unknown. The entry originates in a study of radiation and T cells in renal cell carcinoma. Noted time point: blood 4 weeks post-SBRT, at nephrectomy. Treatment indicated: 15 Gy SBRT to primary tumor, nephrectomy 4 weeks later. The CDR3 is 14 residues long. J gave up 2 bases and V 6 bases, and 8 bases lay outside the gene matches. The germline V gene encodes CDR1 SGHRS and CDR2 YFSETQ. Overall study results and limits: Pretreatment tumor biopsies were lacking, so baseline clonotypes are unknown.

Sequencing used immunoSEQ multiplex PCR; TCRdb keeps in-frame clones, though not all of them. The data hold around 170,000 clones, with roughly 90% observed a single time. The sequence was obtained from a woman between 45 and 60 years old with renal cell carcinoma. This material consisted of blood, taken from a patient whose treatment included radiotherapy and nephrectomy. The chain joins TRBV5-1 to TRBJ2-7; 7 bases match TRBD1. The CDR3 nucleotides read TGCGCCAGCACTCCCGGGACAGAGACCTACGAGCAGTACTTC. Encoded protein: CASTPGTETYEQYF. Full variable domain (remainder filled in from reference TRBV5-1 and TRBJ2-7): KAGVTQTPRYLIKTRGQQVTLSCSPISGHRSVSWYQQTPGQGLQFLFEYFSETQRNKGNFPGRFSGRQFSNSRSEMNVSTLELGDSALYLCASTPGTETYEQYFGPGTRLTVT.